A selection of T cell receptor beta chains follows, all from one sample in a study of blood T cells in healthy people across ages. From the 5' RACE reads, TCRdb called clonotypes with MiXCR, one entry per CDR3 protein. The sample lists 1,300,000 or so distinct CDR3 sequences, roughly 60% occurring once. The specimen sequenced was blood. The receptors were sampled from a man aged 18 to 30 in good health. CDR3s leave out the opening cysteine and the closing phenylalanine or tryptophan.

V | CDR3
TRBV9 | ASSVKGAGRVTAGANVLT
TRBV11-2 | ASSLSTFSYNEQF
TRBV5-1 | ASSFGRGQALGGLSYEQY
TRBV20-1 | SGGGGAPDTQY
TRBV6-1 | ASTFAGLAGGKNIQY
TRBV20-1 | SARVTGTNYGYT
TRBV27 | ASSPGTGDNEQY
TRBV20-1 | SARLIAGDTDTQY
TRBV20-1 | SARDTGTVYGYT
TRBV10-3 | AIRGQGSSTDTQY
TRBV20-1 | SALRVPDNSYEQY
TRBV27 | ASSSLDGGNTQPQH
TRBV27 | ASSLSPRVIYPNEKLF
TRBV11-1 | ASSFGDRGGTEQF
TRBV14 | ASSQETGFNEQF
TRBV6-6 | ASSPPLAGVVDEQF